These T cell receptor beta chains were read from a single sample in a study of PD-1 blockade in classical Hodgkin lymphoma. Sequencing was performed with immunoSEQ multiplex PCR; in TCRdb, only in-frame clones are kept and a portion is missing. This sample has 6,400 or so clones, with roughly 80% found just once. Sequenced here: CD4+ T cells from blood, sampled at baseline. The receptors derive from a human donor with classical Hodgkin lymphoma. Each CDR3 is given with its conserved first and last residue. Each record gives: D gene, V gene, CDR3 length, J gene, clone size, CDR3 DNA, CDR3 protein. D genes are given only for firm matches. Some rows have no size entry. The others give once, few or many, or a class for an expanded clone.

>.|TRBV5-5|12|TRBJ1-3|.
TGTGCCAGCAGCCCGGCGGGGGACACCATATATTTT
CASSPAGDTIYF
>.|TRBV20-1|11|TRBJ1-1|once
TGCAGTGCCGGCCTAATAGCTGAAGCTTTCTTT
CSAGLIAEAFF
>.|TRBV6-6|16|TRBJ2-3|.
TGTGCCAGCAGTTACATGGGACGGCGATCCACAGATACGCAGTATTTT
CASSYMGRRSTDTQYF
>.|TRBV28|16|TRBJ1-3|.
TGTGCCAGCAGTTTTAGAGGACTGAGCTCTGGAAACACCATATATTTT
CASSFRGLSSGNTIYF
>TRBD1|TRBV30|15|TRBJ2-7|.
TGTGCCTGGTTCGACAAGGGGGCTGGGGACTACGAGCAGTACTTC
CAWFDKGAGDYEQYF
>.|TRBV6-1|11|TRBJ2-7|.
TGTGCCAGCAGTATCTCCTACGAGCAGTACTTC
CASSISYEQYF
>TRBD1|TRBV5-1|15|TRBJ2-5|.
TGCGCCAGCAGCTTCCGGACAGGGTTGGGGGAGACCCAGTACTTC
CASSFRTGLGETQYF
>.|TRBV11-3|14|TRBJ2-1|.
TGTGCCAGCAGCTTAGTTCTAGCGAACAATGAGCAGTTCTTC
CASSLVLANNEQFF
>.|TRBV27|14|TRBJ2-7|.
TGTGCCAGCAGTTTATATCGGGGAGATAACGAGCAGTACTTC
CASSLYRGDNEQYF
>.|TRBV28|13|TRBJ1-1|.
TGTGCCAGCACCGCGGACCGGTACACTGAAGCTTTCTTT
CASTADRYTEAFF
>TRBD1|TRBV5-4|15|TRBJ2-5|.
TGTGCCAGCAGCTCCCGAGGGGGCGTATCAGAGACCCAGTACTTC
CASSSRGGVSETQYF
>.|TRBV29-1|11|TRBJ1-2|.
TGCAGCGTCGAAAGGGGGTATGGCTACACCTTC
CSVERGYGYTF
>.|TRBV11-3|15|TRBJ2-2|.
TGTGCCAGCAGCCAATCCCTTACAGGGTCCGGGGAGCTGTTTTTT
CASSQSLTGSGELFF
>.|TRBV18|17|TRBJ2-3|.
TGTGCCAGCTCACCCTACTGGATCCTCGGGGACACAGATACGCAGTATTTT
CASSPYWILGDTDTQYF
>.|TRBV19|14|TRBJ2-3|.
TGTGCCAGTAGTATACGGGCGGCCACAGATACGCAGTATTTT
CASSIRAATDTQYF
>.|TRBV9|15|TRBJ1-3|.
TGTGCCAGCAGTGGTACCGGGACAACTGGAAACACCATATATTTT
CASSGTGTTGNTIYF
>.|TRBV7-2|13|TRBJ1-2|.
TGTGCCAGCAGCTTAGACGGGGGTAGGGGCTACACCTTC
CASSLDGGRGYTF
>.|TRBV18|15|TRBJ2-7|few
TGTGCCAGCTCACCCGACCCAGCGGGACACTCCGAGCAGTACTTC
CASSPDPAGHSEQYF
>TRBD2|TRBV5-4|14|TRBJ2-7|.
TGTGCCAGCTCGTTTGAACTAGCGGCCTACGAGCAGTACTTC
CASSFELAAYEQYF
>.|TRBV4-2|16|TRBJ1-2|few
TGTGCCAGCAGCCAAGATGCGGCAGGAGGGAACTATGGCTACACCTTC
CASSQDAAGGNYGYTF
>TRBD1|TRBV7-2|13|TRBJ2-5|once
TGTGCCAGCAGCAAAGGGACAGCAGAGACCCAGTACTTC
CASSKGTAETQYF
>TRBD2|TRBV30|17|TRBJ2-5|.
TGTGCCTGGAGTGTACTAACGGGACTACCGTACCAAGAGACCCAGTACTTC
CAWSVLTGLPYQETQYF
>TRBD1|TRBV6-9|15|TRBJ1-4|.
TGTGCCAGCACCCTGAGGGACAGGTCTAATGAAAAACTGTTTTTT
CASTLRDRSNEKLFF
>TRBD1|TRBV5-1|12|TRBJ1-1|.
TGCGCCAGCAGCGTGACAGGGTTCGAAGCTTTCTTT
CASSVTGFEAFF
>.|TRBV5-1|13|TRBJ2-2|once
TGCGCCAGCAGCTTGGGGGCGGCCGGGGAGCTGTTTTTT
CASSLGAAGELFF
>.|TRBV19|15|TRBJ2-1|once
TGTGCCAGTAGTATATCGGCGGGGACTTACAATGAGCAGTTCTTC
CASSISAGTYNEQFF
>.|TRBV6-5|12|TRBJ1-1|.
TGTGCCAGCGGCAGGGGCAGAACTGAAGCTTTCTTT
CASGRGRTEAFF
>.|TRBV5-1|15|TRBJ2-7|.
TGCGCCAGCAGCCAAGACATCGGACGCCCCCCCGAGCAGTACTTC
CASSQDIGRPPEQYF
>.|TRBV6-5|14|TRBJ2-3|.
TGTGCCAGCAGTTTCCTCAAGCTTGGGGATACGCAGTATTTT
CASSFLKLGDTQYF
>.|TRBV30|12|TRBJ1-1|.
TGTGCCTGGACAGGGGACTACACTGAAGCTTTCTTT
CAWTGDYTEAFF
>.|TRBV5-8|15|TRBJ1-4|.
TGTGCCAGCAGCGTTCACCGGGGTTCTAGTGAAAAACTGTTTTTT
CASSVHRGSSEKLFF
>TRBD2|TRBV7-8|17|TRBJ2-1|few
TGTGCCAGCAGCTTAGTCCGGCTAGCGGGGGTCTACAATGAGCAGTTCTTC
CASSLVRLAGVYNEQFF
>.|TRBV6-9|14|TRBJ1-6|.
TGTGCCAGCAGTTATGGGCATCATAATTCACCCCTCCACTTT
CASSYGHHNSPLHF
>TRBD1|TRBV30|13|TRBJ1-1|.
TGTGCCTGGGATGAACAGGGGGGGACTGAAGCTTTCTTT
CAWDEQGGTEAFF
>.|TRBV27|14|TRBJ2-7|once
TGTGCCAGCAGTTCCCCCGGAGTAGACTACGAGCAGTACTTC
CASSSPGVDYEQYF
>TRBD2|TRBV9|16|TRBJ2-5|.
TGTGCCAGCAGCGTAGCTTCTAGCGGGGGGGCTCGGACCCAGTACTTC
CASSVASSGGARTQYF